The 14 T cell receptor beta chains below all came from one sample that was sequenced in a study of shared clonotypes between healthy human individuals. TCRdb's table, derived via immunoSEQ multiplex PCR, lists solely in-frame clones and lacks some. Of millions of clones listed, 85% to 95% are singletons. The sequencing sample was made of naive CD4+ T cells sorted from blood. Subset denoted: CD45RA+ positively selected. These receptors were taken from a man younger than 35 in good health.

The J gene is TRBJ2-5, the V gene TRBV2; 7 bases match TRBD2. Germline V gene data show CDR1 as SNHLY and CDR2 as FYNNEI. The ends lost 1 base at V and 2 bases at J; junction bases unmatched: 7. The CDR3 covers 16 residues. Written as DNA, the CDR3 is TGTGCCAGCAGTGAAGTCTCGTGGACTAGTCAAGAGACCCAGTACTTC. Protein product: CASSEVSWTSQETQYF.

V gene TRBV19 combines with J gene TRBJ1-2, with D possibly matching TRBD1 (6 bases). Trimming took 1 base from V and 6 from J, leaving 6 bases between them. There are 12 residues in the CDR3. Germline V gives CDR1 LNHDA, CDR2 SQIVND (reference sequence). The CDR3: CASSIAGDGYTF. The CDR3 nucleotides read TGTGCCAGTAGTATAGCAGGGGATGGCTACACCTTC. Looking up the rest from reference TRBV19 and TRBJ1-2 gives the full variable domain: DGGITQSPKYLFRKEGQNVTLSCEQNLNHDAMYWYRQDPGQGLRLIYYSQIVNDFQKGDIAEGYSVSREKKESFPLTVTSAQKNPTAFYLCASSIAGDGYTFGSGTRLTVV.

The rearrangement links TRBV9 to TRBJ2-6; D unresolved. V lost 3 bases to trimming and J lost 2 bases, with 12 bases between them. Germline CDR1 reads SGDLS; CDR2 reads YYNGEE. The CDR3 is 16 amino acids. The DNA for the CDR3 is TGTGCCAGCAGCGCCGAATTGGCCCCTGGGGCCAACGTCCTGACTTTC. This codes for CASSAELAPGANVLTF.

The genes are TRBV6-6 and TRBJ1-3; 7 bases match TRBD1. The CDR3 extends over 14 amino acids. CDR1 MNHNY and CDR2 SVGAGI come from the germline V gene (reference sequence). Germline trimming cut 4 bases from V and 4 bases from J; bases unmatched to any gene: 4. The CDR3 DNA is TGTGCCAGCAGTTCTCCGGGACAGGGAAACACCATATATTTT. Translating it yields CASSSPGQGNTIYF.

As to this clone: Different DNA sequences within this sample yield the same CDR3. The chain combines TRBV19 with TRBJ1-1; D is unresolved. Trimming pared 3 bases from V and 0 bases from J, leaving 8 bases between. Germline CDR1 LNHDA, CDR2 SQIVND (reference sequence). The CDR3 runs to 14 residues. The CDR3 spells CASSISHLNTEAFF. The CDR3 DNA follows: TGTGCCAGTAGTATCTCCCACTTGAACACTGAAGCTTTCTTT.

V usage is TRBV10-3 and J usage is TRBJ1-1; D possibly corresponds to TRBD1 (5 bases). The germline V gene has CDR1 ENHRY and CDR2 SYGVKD. The CDR3 is made up of 13 amino acids. Between the trimmed V and J ends, which lost 5 bases and 4 bases, there was a span of 11 bases. CDR3 sequence: CAISSGYGTEAFF. The CDR3 DNA follows: TGTGCCATCAGTTCAGGGTACGGCACTGAAGCTTTCTTT.

The chain employs TRBV6-1 and TRBJ2-7, with 9 bases matching TRBD1. The germline CDR1 and CDR2 sequences are MNHNS and SASEGT. J gave up 6 bases and V 6 bases, and 9 bases lay outside the gene matches. The CDR3 loop spans 14 amino acids. CDR3 sequence reads: CASRARDRVREQYF. Here the CDR3 DNA reads TGTGCCAGCAGGGCCAGGGACAGGGTACGCGAGCAGTACTTC.

V usage is TRBV6-1 and J usage is TRBJ1-4, with D perhaps matching TRBD1 (6 bases). Per germline, CDR1 MNHNS and CDR2 SASEGT. The CDR3 spans 15 residues. The V and J ends lost 0 bases and 8 bases respectively, with 13 bases between them. Here the CDR3 reads CASSEAFGGKEKLFF. In DNA, the CDR3 is TGTGCCAGCAGTGAAGCTTTTGGGGGCAAAGAAAAACTGTTTTTT.

The J gene is TRBJ2-3, the V gene TRBV10-3, with 10 bases lining up with TRBD2. Trimming cost V 3 bases and J 0 bases; bases outside gene matches: 9. The CDR3 has 18 amino acids. The germline gives CDR1 ENHRY, CDR2 SYGVKD. CDR3 in amino acids: CAISDLITSGISTDTQYF. In nucleotides, the CDR3 is TGTGCCATCAGTGACCTCATCACTAGCGGGATTAGCACAGATACGCAGTATTTT.

The sample holds many counts of this clone. The chain links TRBV28 to TRBJ1-1; tentatively, D is TRBD1 (5 bases). V gave up 4 bases and J gave up 4 bases, with 10 bases separating them. The CDR3 extends over 13 amino acids. CDR1 and CDR2 (germline): MDHEN, SYDVKM. CDR3 sequence: CASSSPGTTEAFF. The CDR3 DNA reads as TGTGCCAGCAGTTCCCCAGGGACCACTGAAGCTTTCTTT. The variable domain in full, completed from reference TRBV28 and TRBJ1-1, reads DVKVTQSSRYLVKRTGEKVFLECVQDMDHENMFWYRQDPGLGLRLIYFSYDVKMKEKGDIPEGYSVSREKKERFSLILESASTNQTSMYLCASSSPGTTEAFFGQGTRLTVV.

The rearrangement links TRBV19 to TRBJ2-1; tentatively, D is TRBD2 (6 bases). Deletions cut 11 bases from V and 0 bases from J, with 14 bases between. There are 14 residues in the CDR3. Germline lookup yields CDR1 LNHDA and CDR2 SQIVND (reference sequence). CDR3 in amino acids: CASRPGSSYNEQFF. The CDR3 DNA reads TGTGCCTCACGGCCCGGGAGCTCCTACAATGAGCAGTTCTTC.

For this clone: Other DNA sequences in this sample translate to the same CDR3. CDR3 residues: CASSSLGNTIYF. In DNA form, the CDR3 reads TGTGCCAGCAGTTCCTTGGGTAACACCATATATTTT. The chain couples TRBV28 to TRBJ1-3, with D unclear. The V and J ends lost 4 bases and 7 bases respectively, with 8 bases between them. The CDR3 is 12 residues long. Per germline, CDR1 MDHEN and CDR2 SYDVKM. The variable domain in full, completed from reference TRBV28 and TRBJ1-3, reads DVKVTQSSRYLVKRTGEKVFLECVQDMDHENMFWYRQDPGLGLRLIYFSYDVKMKEKGDIPEGYSVSREKKERFSLILESASTNQTSMYLCASSSLGNTIYFGEGSWLTVV.

This chain connects TRBV28 to TRBJ2-3; D is perhaps TRBD1 (6 bases). Per the germline V gene, CDR1 is MDHEN and CDR2 is SYDVKM. The CDR3 covers 14 residues. Between the trimmed V and J ends, which lost 6 bases and 3 bases, there was a span of 13 bases. CDR3 sequence: CASRTGHPTDTQYF. The DNA for the CDR3 is TGTGCCAGCAGAACGGGACACCCGACAGATACGCAGTATTTT.

This rearrangement joins TRBV4-3 to TRBJ1-1, with a possible D match to TRBD1 (5 bases). V gave up 0 bases and J gave up 11 bases, with 13 bases separating them. Per the germline V gene, CDR1 is LGHNA and CDR2 is YSLEER. This CDR3 is built from 13 residues. CDR3 sequence (DNA): TGCGCCAGCAGCCAAGAGAAGGGGCTGGGTGCTTTCTTT. This translates into CASSQEKGLGAFF.